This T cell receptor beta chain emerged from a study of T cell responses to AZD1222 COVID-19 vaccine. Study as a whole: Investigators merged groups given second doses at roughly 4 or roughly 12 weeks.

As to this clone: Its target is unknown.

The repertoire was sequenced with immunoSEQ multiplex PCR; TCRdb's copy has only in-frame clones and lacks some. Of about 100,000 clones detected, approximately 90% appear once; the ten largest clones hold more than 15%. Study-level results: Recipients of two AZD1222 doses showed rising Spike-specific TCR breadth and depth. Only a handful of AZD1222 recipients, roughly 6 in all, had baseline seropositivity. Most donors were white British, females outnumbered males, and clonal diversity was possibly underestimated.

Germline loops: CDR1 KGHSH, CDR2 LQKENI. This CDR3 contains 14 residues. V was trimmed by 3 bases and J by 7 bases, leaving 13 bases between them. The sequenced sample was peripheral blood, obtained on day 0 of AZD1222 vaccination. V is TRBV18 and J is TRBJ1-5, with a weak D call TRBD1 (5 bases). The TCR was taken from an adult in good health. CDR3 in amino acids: CASSPGGSGQPQHF. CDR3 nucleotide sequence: TGTGCCAGCTCACCTGGGGGGAGTGGCCAGCCCCAGCATTTT.